Following are 29 T cell receptor beta chains from one sample sequenced in a study of patients with pleural tuberculosis. TCRdb ran MiXCR on the reads and lists one entry per CDR3 protein. The table records under 65,000 distinct CDR3 sequences, approximately 7.9% of them present only once. Receptors originate from a human donor with pleural tuberculosis.

This clonotype has ten or more counts. The CDR3 nucleotides are TGTGCCAGCAGCTACATCACAGGGGAGAATTCACCCCTCCACTTT. As protein: CASSYITGENSPLHF. V is TRBV11-1 and J is TRBJ1-6; TRBD1 matches at 7 bases. Germline CDR1 SGHAT, CDR2 FQDESV (reference sequence). The CDR3 loop spans 15 amino acids. The junction had 7 bases not matched to a gene; V was cut back by 4 bases and J by 7 bases.

This clonotype was detected only a few times. This sequence joins TRBV19 and TRBJ2-3; TRBD1 matches 7 bases. Germline CDR1 and CDR2: LNHDA and SQIVND (reference sequence). The V gene end was trimmed by 7 bases and the J gene end by 4 bases; junction bases not matched to a gene: 11. The CDR3 length is 15 residues. This chain's CDR3 is CASTDGPTGADTQYF. CDR3 nucleotides: TGTGCCAGTACCGACGGTCCCACAGGGGCAGATACGCAGTATTTT.

At least ten counts were recorded for this clonotype. V is TRBV11-2 and J is TRBJ1-5, with D hard to call. This CDR3 is 15 amino acids long. In germline, CDR1 is SGHAT, CDR2 FQNNGV. V lost 0 bases and J 0 bases, leaving 6 bases between the germline ends. The CDR3, as DNA: TGTGCCAGCAGCTTAGAGGCAGTTAGCAATCAGCCCCAGCATTTT. It translates to CASSLEAVSNQPQHF.

This clonotype has at least ten counts. The genes are TRBV6-2 or TRBV6-3 and TRBJ1-4, with 9 bases that match TRBD1. The CDR3 loop spans 15 amino acids. Per the germline V gene, CDR1 is MNHEY and CDR2 is SVGEGT. Trimming cost V 3 bases and J 8 bases; bases outside gene matches: 7. The CDR3 DNA reads as TGTGCCAGCAGTTATCAAGGACAGGGGTGGGAAAAACTGTTTTTT. Translated: CASSYQGQGWEKLFF.

This clonotype was seen many times. This chain uses TRBV4-2 with TRBJ2-7; the D is unclear. The V end lost 4 bases, the J end lost 0 bases, and 16 bases lay between the germline ends. From germline, CDR1 is LGHNA and CDR2 YNFKEQ. The CDR3 consists of 16 residues. CDR3: CASSPRELSSSYEQYF. CDR3 bases: TGTGCCAGCAGCCCCCGTGAGCTCTCTAGCTCCTACGAGCAGTACTTC.

This clonotype was counted ten times or more. The V call is TRBV25-1, the J call TRBJ2-2; D possibly corresponds to TRBD1 (5 bases). This CDR3 spans 16 amino acids. Trimming cost V 2 bases and J 4 bases, with 14 bases left between them. The germline CDR1 and CDR2 sequences are MGHDK and SYGVNS. Written as DNA, the CDR3 is TGTGCCAGCAGTGAAAGGTGGGGCCCGGGCACCGGGGAGCTGTTTTTT. This codes for CASSERWGPGTGELFF.

This clonotype was counted ten times or more. The genes are TRBV13 and TRBJ2-1; a possible D gene is TRBD1 (8 bases). The germline V gene encodes CDR1 PRHDT and CDR2 FYEKMQ (reference sequence). This CDR3 contains 15 residues. Trimming removed 5 bases from V and 8 bases from J, with 19 bases in between. CDR3 in DNA: TGTGCCAGCAGCCGTGGACAGGGAGGGTTAGATGAGCAGTTCTTC. Translated: CASSRGQGGLDEQFF.

Comments on this clonotype: Sequence at one end of the junction differs from germline and may be a read error. This chain joins TRBV11-2 and TRBJ2-7; a possible D gene is TRBD1 (6 bases). This CDR3 comprises 14 residues. Germline CDR1 is SGHAT and CDR2 is FQNNGV. As DNA, the CDR3 is TGTGCCAGCAGATTAGGGGGAGAGTCCTACGAGCAGTACTTC. The encoded protein is CASRLGGESYEQYF.

This chain uses TRBV5-1 with TRBJ2-7; perhaps D is TRBD1 or TRBD2 (6 bases each). This CDR3 spans 13 amino acids. Germline CDR1 and CDR2: SGHRS and YFSETQ. V was cut by 9 bases and J by 4 bases, with 17 bases left in between. This chain's CDR3 is CAIRGRGLYEQYF. CDR3 sequence (DNA): TGCGCCATCAGGGGACGGGGGTTGTACGAGCAGTACTTC.

There are many counts of this clonotype. The chain has TRBV10-3 and TRBJ2-1, with TRBD2 matching 11 bases. Germline CDR1 ENHRY, CDR2 SYGVKD. CDR3 length equals 15 residues. V lost 6 bases to trimming and J lost 6 bases; unmatched junction nucleotides: 7. CDR3 DNA: TGTGCCATCAGCACCCTAACTAGCGGGAGCAATGAGCAGTTCTTC. Translating it yields CAISTLTSGSNEQFF.

This clonotype was found a few times. A read error may be the cause here, since a much bigger clone is one base away. This rearrangement joins TRBV27 to TRBJ2-1, with D unresolved. CDR3 length: 12 amino acids. Germline CDR1 MNHEY, CDR2 SMNVEV (reference sequence). V gave up 6 bases and J gave up 9 bases, with 12 bases separating them. CDR3 sequence reads: CASRGPVGEQFF. The CDR3 DNA reads TGTGCCAGCAGAGGACCCGTCGGTGAGCAGTTCTTC.

This clonotype was recorded many times. V usage is TRBV19 and J usage is TRBJ2-5, with D maybe TRBD1 (6 bases). The CDR3 length is 15 residues. V lost 4 bases and J 5 bases, leaving 17 bases between the germline ends. The V gene's germline CDR1 is LNHDA and CDR2 SQIVND (reference sequence). The CDR3 region is CASSTQPGTLETQYF. For the CDR3, the DNA is TGTGCCAGTAGTACGCAACCCGGGACACTCGAGACCCAGTACTTC.

This clonotype was counted ten times or more. The chain links TRBV6-2 or TRBV6-3 to TRBJ2-2, with 9 bases that match TRBD2. Germline CDR1 and CDR2: MNHEY and SVGEGT. V was pared by 2 bases and J by 4 bases, with 8 bases of the junction left unmatched. This CDR3 spans 17 amino acids. The CDR3 loop is CASSYPYSGSPTGELFF. In nucleotides, the CDR3 is TGTGCCAGCAGTTACCCCTATAGCGGGAGTCCCACCGGGGAGCTGTTTTTT.

This clonotype was counted ten times or more. V gene TRBV11-2 combines with J gene TRBJ1-1, with 8 bases that match TRBD1. Unmatched junction bases numbered 5, after V lost 5 bases and J lost 6 bases. The CDR3 runs 13 residues. Germline-derived CDR1 and CDR2 are SGHAT and FQNNGV. The CDR3 region is CASSLLQGAEAFF. The CDR3 nucleotides are TGTGCCAGCAGCCTCTTACAGGGGGCTGAAGCTTTCTTT.

Concerning this clonotype itself: Given a much more abundant clone one base away, this may be a read error. The V gene is TRBV5-1, the J gene TRBJ1-1; D unclear. CDR3 size: 16 residues. Trimming took off 4 bases at V and 0 bases at J, with 16 bases between the two ends. Germline V lookup: CDR1 SGHRS, CDR2 YFSETQ. The CDR3 protein is CASSPGLIPVNTEAFF. Here the CDR3 DNA reads TGCGCCAGCAGCCCCGGGTTAATCCCAGTGAACACTGAAGCTTTCTTT.

This clonotype appeared many times. This chain links TRBV18 with TRBJ2-1; D is perhaps TRBD1 (6 bases). The CDR3 sequence is 15 residues long. The ends were cut back, 6 bases at V and 7 bases at J, with 19 bases in the middle. Germline V CDR1 and CDR2: KGHSH, LQKENI. The CDR3 sequence: CASSQGSPSLNEQFF. The DNA for the CDR3 is TGTGCCAGCTCCCAGGGGTCCCCATCCCTGAATGAGCAGTTCTTC.

This clonotype was seen a handful of times. The V call is TRBV5-6, the J call TRBJ1-1; TRBD1 is a possible D gene (5 bases). Trimming stripped 4 bases from V and 6 bases from J, with 13 bases between. Per germline, CDR1 SGHDT and CDR2 YYEEEE. The CDR3 is 13 amino acids. This CDR3 is CASSVQGGAEAFF. CDR3 nucleotide sequence: TGTGCCAGCAGCGTTCAGGGTGGAGCTGAAGCTTTCTTT.

This clonotype was seen at least ten times. V gene TRBV20-1 combines with J gene TRBJ2-3, with 7 bases aligning to TRBD2. The ends lost 2 bases at V and 1 base at J; junction bases unmatched: 6. Germline V lookup: CDR1 DFQATT, CDR2 SNEGSKA (reference sequence). The CDR3 is 15 amino acids. In DNA form, the CDR3 reads TGCAGTGCTAGAAGAAGCGGGATTGGCACAGATACGCAGTATTTT. Its protein is CSARRSGIGTDTQYF.

This clonotype was counted at least ten times. The chain combines TRBV10-3 with TRBJ1-2; a possible D gene is TRBD1 (5 bases). There are 14 residues in the CDR3. The V end was cut by 2 bases, the J end by 4 bases, with 11 bases between. Germline V CDR1 and CDR2: ENHRY, SYGVKD. The CDR3 sequence is CAISEEVRAYGYTF. CDR3 nucleotide sequence: TGTGCCATCAGTGAGGAAGTCAGGGCCTATGGCTACACCTTC.

At least ten counts were recorded for this clonotype. The chain uses TRBV12-3 or TRBV12-4 and TRBJ2-1, with 7 bases lining up with TRBD2. J lost 2 bases, V lost 4 bases, and 11 bases had no gene match. The length of the CDR3 is 17 residues. The CDR3 DNA is TGTGCCAGCAGTTCCCTAGGGGCGGGAGTAGCCTACAATGAGCAGTTCTTC. This encodes CASSSLGAGVAYNEQFF.

Remarks on this clonotype: This may be a read error: a much more frequent sequence differs by one nucleotide. The rearrangement links TRBV10-1 to TRBJ1-5; perhaps TRBD1 as D (5 bases). CDR1 is WNHNN, CDR2 SYGVQD, per germline (reference sequence). The CDR3 spans 13 residues. CDR3 sequence (DNA): TGCGCCAGCAGTGAATACGGGGGTCAGCTCCAGCATTTT. It codes for CASSEYGGQLQHF.

At least ten counts were recorded for this clonotype. The chain has TRBV4-1 and TRBJ1-1, with D possibly being TRBD1 (6 bases). Germline lookup yields CDR1 MGHRA and CDR2 YSYEKL. The CDR3 length is 17 residues. With 5 bases removed from V and 3 bases from J, the gap between germline ends came to 22 bases. In DNA, the CDR3 is TGCGCCAGCAGCATCAATACAGGGCAATGGGTGGACACTGAAGCTTTCTTT. It is translated as CASSINTGQWVDTEAFF.

This clonotype was seen only a few times. This may come from a read error, since a much larger clone is one base off. CDR3 residues: CSAGRETQYF. In DNA, the CDR3 is TGCAGTGCTGGTCGAGAGACCCAGTACTTC. The gene calls are TRBV20-1 and TRBJ2-5; D uncertain. CDR3 length: 10 residues. From germline, CDR1 is DFQATT and CDR2 SNEGSKA (reference sequence). V was pared by 5 bases and J by 4 bases, with 5 bases between.

At least ten counts were recorded for this clonotype. This rearrangement joins TRBV20-1 to TRBJ1-5; D gene uncertain. The CDR3 is 14 residues long. Per germline, CDR1 DFQATT and CDR2 SNEGSKA (reference sequence). Between the trimmed V and J ends, which lost 0 bases and 0 bases, there was a span of 6 bases. CDR3 in DNA: TGCAGTGCTAGAGATCGGTTTAGCAATCAGCCCCAGCATTTT. Amino acids: CSARDRFSNQPQHF.

This clonotype was detected ten times or more. This chain connects TRBV2 to TRBJ1-2, with D possibly TRBD1 on 5 matching bases. The V gene lost 8 bases and the J gene lost 5 bases, with 15 bases spanning the gap. This CDR3 region has 13 residues. The V gene's germline CDR1 is SNHLY and CDR2 FYNNEI. CDR3 sequence: CASGAGPSYGYTF. The CDR3 DNA follows: TGTGCCAGCGGGGCAGGGCCAAGTTATGGCTACACCTTC.

This clonotype was seen ten or more times. The chain employs TRBV12-3 or TRBV12-4 and TRBJ2-2; D may be TRBD1 (5 bases). This CDR3 contains 17 residues. Trimming removed 6 bases from V and 5 bases from J, with 22 bases in between. The CDR3 protein is CASRSRGIYPGTGELFF. For the CDR3, the DNA is TGTGCCAGCAGGTCTAGGGGCATTTACCCAGGGACCGGGGAGCTGTTTTTT.

Worth noting for this clonotype: Germline is not matched at one junction end, which may reflect a read error. The CDR3: CSVVSGRANELFF. In DNA, the CDR3 is TGCAGCGTTGTTAGCGGGAGGGCCAATGAGCTGTTCTTC. The rearrangement links TRBV29-1 to TRBJ2-1, with 11 bases lining up with TRBD2. Per germline, CDR1 SQVTM and CDR2 ANQGSEA. This CDR3 comprises 13 residues.

J is TRBJ2-3 and V is TRBV19; D gene unclear. The CDR3 is made up of 12 amino acids. Trimming stripped 4 bases from V and 6 bases from J, with 8 bases between. Germline CDR1 and CDR2: LNHDA and SQIVND (reference sequence). This chain's CDR3 is CASSTLGDTQYF. In nucleotides, the CDR3 is TGTGCCAGTAGTACCCTCGGGGATACGCAGTATTTT.

This clonotype was picked up many times. The rearrangement uses TRBV27 and TRBJ2-1; 7 bases align to TRBD2. CDR1 is MNHEY and CDR2 is SMNVEV in the germline V gene (reference sequence). The J segment lost 4 bases and the V segment lost 0 bases, leaving 6 bases of the junction unmatched. There are 16 residues in the CDR3. The CDR3: CASSLSPSGIYNEQFF. In nucleotides, the CDR3 is TGTGCCAGCAGTTTATCGCCTAGCGGAATATACAATGAGCAGTTCTTC.